This T cell receptor beta chain was identified during a study of blood T cell repertoires in COVID-19. Per the study methods: Estimation of nucleated cell counts relied on the amplification of reference gene primers. Only in-frame clones appear in the TCRdb table, and some are missing; sequencing was by immunoSEQ multiplex PCR. From that table come the V and J calls and clone size; the DNA was used to work out D and trimming. The sample yields 35,000 to 55,000 clones, approximately 90% seen once. V trimming: 3 bases; J trimming: 5 bases; junction bases outside the gene matches: 7. The CDR3 loop spans 15 amino acids. Germline values: CDR1 LNHDA, CDR2 SQIVND (reference sequence).

The genes are TRBV19 and TRBJ2-1; 7 nucleotides match TRBD2. This clonotype originated in a man aged 55 to 70 with active COVID-19. Specimen: peripheral blood. CDR3 sequence reads: CASSISAGADNEQFF. The CDR3, as DNA: TGTGCCAGTAGTATTTCGGCGGGAGCCGACAATGAGCAGTTCTTC.